Here is one T cell receptor (beta chain) with its context. Its binding antigen is unknown. One base away there is no much larger clone; base qualities are not given. The CDR3 holds 15 amino acids from the cysteine to the phenylalanine. The read is trimmed to its CDR3 DNA, 45 bases read in frame from base 1. The germline V gene encodes CDR1 SGDLS and CDR2 YYNGEE. Relative to germline, V is 0 bases shorter and J is 2 bases shorter, with 9 bases between their ends. Sequencing used an Illumina HiSeq 2500. TCR beta libraries were prepared by quantitative 5'-RACE with molecular barcodes. In the authors' own workflow: To identify disease-linked TCR variants, a new computational method was used, one built on a probabilistic model of VDJ rearrangement. TCRdb passed the public sequencing reads through fastp at Q25 and MiXCR, retaining productive beta sequences. When rows share a CDR3 protein, they turn into one entry using the most common DNA and genes. These V and J calls originate from TCRdb's pipeline instead of the authors' own analysis. This sample gives around 340,000 distinct CDR3 sequences in total; roughly 20% of them show up just once. About 12% of the sample belongs to the ten largest clones.

The source of the sample is a study of CD8 T cells in ankylosing spondylitis (dated by TCRdb to between 2016 and 2019). For context, the study as a whole: To find TCR variants linked to disease, the study profiled T cell receptor beta repertoires in ankylosing spondylitis patients and healthy donors. The full study cohort comprised 25 ankylosing spondylitis patients and roughly 100 healthy donors. Peripheral blood samples were taken, and synovial fluid was additionally collected from ankylosing spondylitis patients.

The paper as a whole reports these results and caveats: In peripheral blood, the disease-linked clones were found at relatively low frequencies and had a CD8+ phenotype. Significant enrichment of the disease-linked clones was reported in matched synovial fluid samples from ankylosing spondylitis patients. A TCR beta motif made up of seven or eight highly homologous amino acid variants appeared to be characteristic of blood from ankylosing spondylitis patients. Some TCR beta motif variants had previously been reported in synovial fluid and blood of reactive arthritis patients, which suggested common disease-initiation mechanisms.

The receptor comes from a male donor with ankylosing spondylitis or in good health (not recorded which). Specimen: blood, either unsorted or a sorted T cell fraction (not recorded which). This sequence uses TRBV9 and TRBJ2-1, with an unclear D gene assignment. The CDR3 reads CASSVAGATYNEQFF. Read as DNA, the sequence is TGTGCCAGCAGCGTAGCCGGAGCTACCTACAATGAGCAGTTCTTC.